Below are 5 T cell receptor beta chains sequenced from a single sample in a study of blood T cell repertoires in COVID-19. The table came from immunoSEQ multiplex PCR; TCRdb's copy has only in-frame clones and leaves some out. The sample has just under 350,000 clones, around 87% seen once. Sequenced: peripheral blood. All receptors come from a woman in her fifties or sixties with COVID-19, enrolled during active disease.

The CDR3 sequence: CASRRLAGGVDTQYF. The CDR3 region has the DNA TGTGCCAGCAGGAGACTAGCGGGAGGCGTAGATACGCAGTATTTT. The chain employs TRBV7-2 and TRBJ2-3; 13 bases line up with TRBD2. Germline V gives CDR1 SGHTA, CDR2 FQGNSA. V gave up 6 bases and J gave up 5 bases; unmatched junction bases: 5. The CDR3 is 15 residues long.

The chain carries TRBV18 and TRBJ2-3; TRBD2 matches 7 bases. Germline values: CDR1 KGHSH, CDR2 LQKENI. The CDR3 is made up of 18 amino acids. V was clipped by 6 bases and J by 1 base; unmatched bases: 16. Here the CDR3 reads CASSLKPHKLAGTDTQYF. The CDR3 DNA reads TGTGCCAGCTCCTTGAAACCTCATAAGCTAGCGGGCACAGATACGCAGTATTTT. The whole variable domain, remainder taken from reference TRBV18 and TRBJ2-3, is NAGVMQNPRHLVRRRGQEARLRCSPMKGHSHVYWYRQLPEEGLKFMVYLQKENIIDESGMPKERFSAEFPKEGPSILRIQQVVRGDSAAYFCASSLKPHKLAGTDTQYFGPGTRLTVL.

The CDR3 sequence is CASSLRELAGELFF. DNA for the CDR3: TGTGCCAGTAGTCTACGGGAGCTGGCCGGGGAGCTGTTTTTT. This chain joins TRBV19 and TRBJ2-2; D might be TRBD2 (6 bases). The V gene lost 5 bases and the J gene lost 6 bases, with 13 bases spanning the gap. The CDR3 runs 14 residues. Germline V gives CDR1 LNHDA, CDR2 SQIVND (reference sequence).

This clone was detected once. The genes are TRBV19 and TRBJ1-2; 7 bases are shared with TRBD1. The trim removed 5 bases at V and 3 bases at J, leaving 6 bases unmatched. The V gene's germline CDR1 is LNHDA and CDR2 SQIVND (reference sequence). The CDR3 sequence is 14 residues long. The CDR3 protein is CASSVDRDYYGYTF. The CDR3 DNA reads TGTGCCAGTAGTGTTGACAGGGACTACTATGGCTACACCTTC.

To note about this clone: The junction and the germline gene differ at one end; a read error may be behind it. The chain carries TRBV7-2 and TRBJ2-2, with D perhaps TRBD2 (8 bases). This CDR3 comprises 17 residues. Germline CDR1 is SGHTA and CDR2 is FQGNSA. The CDR3 DNA is TGTGCCAGCACCTTAGGGGGCGGGAGGCCGAACACCGGGGAGCTGTTTTTT. This encodes CASTLGGGRPNTGELFF.